This TCR beta chain was retrieved from a study of beta chain features in type 1 diabetes. Background on the study: No age, gender or cell yield differences were seen between patients and healthy donors. General study points: Sampled from patients, naive, central memory and Treg TCRB repertoires appeared more similar than those sampled from healthy donors. When Type 1 diabetes patients were examined, their TCRB CDR3s proved moderately but significantly shorter in all four CD4+ subsets.

As every portion of the isolated RNA was reverse transcribed, the sequencing read expressed TCRB transcripts. Generated by immunoSEQ multiplex PCR, the TCRdb table keeps only in-frame clones and is missing some. The data contain some 230,000 clones, over 7.5% of them singletons. In this sample, this clone turned up a few times. The antigen is undetermined. V gave up 7 bases and J gave up 4 bases; unmatched junction bases: 2. Germline V gives CDR1 SNHLY, CDR2 FYNNEI. The length of the CDR3 is 13 residues. Blood was drawn once from each donor into heparinised tubes. The draws averaged around 110 mL. This chain connects TRBV2 to TRBJ2-7, with 12 positions matching TRBD2. Source material: naive CD4+ T cells from blood. The sequence came from a woman aged 18 to 35 in good health. The CDR3 bases are TGTGCCAGCAAGACTAGCGGGGGATACGAGCAGTACTTC. Protein sequence: CASKTSGGYEQYF.